This T cell receptor (beta chain) derives from a study of blood T cell repertoires in COVID-19. Overall study context: Sources were T cells, B-cell-depleted T cells, or PBMCs; the material itself was cDNA or gDNA.

Germline V gene lookup returns CDR1 SGDLS and CDR2 YYNGEE. V was pared by 0 bases and J by 6 bases, with 5 bases of the junction left unmatched. The CDR3 runs 15 residues. Profiling relied on immunoSEQ multiplex PCR, and the TCRdb table lists in-frame clones only, not all of them. The table has 150,000 or so clones, 85% to 90% seen once. The V and J genes are TRBV9 and TRBJ2-2; 7 bases fit TRBD1. The TCR was taken from a man aged 55 to 70 with COVID-19, enrolled during active disease. The sample was peripheral blood. CDR3 residues: CASSVATGPAGELFF. The CDR3, as DNA: TGTGCCAGCAGCGTAGCGACAGGGCCAGCCGGGGAGCTGTTTTTT.